Described below is a single T cell receptor (beta chain) sequence and its context. The target antigen is unknown. PCR involved 60 Vbeta and 13 Jbeta primers. Clones were sequenced by immunoSEQ multiplex PCR, and TCRdb holds only the in-frame ones, with some missing. The table shows 100,000 to 150,000 clones, with around 86% occurring only once. These data come from a study of cytomegalovirus exposure and HLA in healthy donors. Study observations and caveats: Presence/absence results assume similar sequencing depth per donor, which may not hold. Sequencing likely generated an artifact that appeared as a cluster of highly shared sequence variants.

Unmatched junction bases numbered 16, after V lost 5 bases and J lost 0 bases. This CDR3 region has 20 residues. CDR1 and CDR2 from the germline V gene are KGHSH and LQKENI. This TCR came from a man younger than 45 in good health and CMV-seronegative. The chain recombines TRBV18 with TRBJ2-2, with TRBD1 matching over 9 bases. Sequenced input: PBMCs. The CDR3 is CASSYRSRTGVFANTGELFF. In nucleotides, the CDR3 is TGTGCCAGCTCATACCGGAGTAGGACAGGGGTATTTGCGAACACCGGGGAGCTGTTTTTT.